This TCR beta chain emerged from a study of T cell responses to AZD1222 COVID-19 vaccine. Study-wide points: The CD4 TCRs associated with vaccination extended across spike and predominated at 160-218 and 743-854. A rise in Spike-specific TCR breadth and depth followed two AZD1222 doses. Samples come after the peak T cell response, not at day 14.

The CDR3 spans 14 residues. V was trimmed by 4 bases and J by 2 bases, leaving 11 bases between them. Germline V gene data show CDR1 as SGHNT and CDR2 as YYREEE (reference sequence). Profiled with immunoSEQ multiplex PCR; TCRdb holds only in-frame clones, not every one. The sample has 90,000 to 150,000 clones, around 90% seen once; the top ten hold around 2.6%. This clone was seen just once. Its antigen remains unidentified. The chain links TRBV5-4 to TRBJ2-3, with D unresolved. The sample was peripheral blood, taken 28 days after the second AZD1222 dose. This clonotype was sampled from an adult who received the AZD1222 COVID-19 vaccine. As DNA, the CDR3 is TGTGCCAGCAGCCACACCGAAAACACAGATACGCAGTATTTT. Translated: CASSHTENTDTQYF.